This TCR beta chain was captured in a study of graft-versus-host responses after intestinal transplantation. Study in general: Anti-thymocyte globulin induction, then tacrolimus and steroids for about three years, went to all recipients. Points from the study as a whole: GvH clones appeared in recipient marrow, some first in ileum or blood. Allografts of patients with graft-donor T cell macrochimerism showed high graft-versus-host to host-versus-graft clone ratios.

Libraries were prepared by immunoSEQ multiplex PCR; TCRdb keeps only in-frame clonotypes and omits some of them. The profile covers about 92,000 clones, with 80% to 85% appearing a single time and roughly a sixth taken by the ten largest. Remarks on this clone: Its antigen is still unknown.

Germline V gene lookup returns CDR1 MNHNS and CDR2 SASEGT. This CDR3 has 16 residues. V shed 0 bases and J shed 0 bases, with 10 bases lying between them. The chain is built from TRBV6-1 and TRBJ2-3; possibly TRBD1 for D (6 bases). Sequencing used unstimulated CD8+ T cells sorted from spleen or lymph node cells, obtained before intestinal transplant. The sequence came from a human donor who received an intestinal transplant. In DNA form, the CDR3 reads TGTGCCAGCAGTGAAGCTAGGACAGTCAGCACAGATACGCAGTATTTT. This gives the protein CASSEARTVSTDTQYF.